A single sample is the source of the 25 T cell receptor beta chains below, sequenced in a study of identical twins listed by TCRdb under 2016. Libraries were built with 5' RACE. TCRdb lists the instrument as Illumina HiSeq 2000. TCRdb reran the public reads through fastp at Q25 and MiXCR, keeping productive beta chains. Rows merge per CDR3 protein into single entries with the most common DNA and genes. The sample includes 650,000 to 800,000 distinct CDR3 sequences, with 8% to 9% observed a single time. Jointly, the top ten make up roughly 0.97% of the sample. These sequences were also reported in another study, on yellow fever vaccine responses in identical twins.

The sequenced sample consisted of PBMCs. These receptor sequences come from a woman aged 18 to 35 in good health.

The chain has TRBV6-2 or TRBV6-3 and TRBJ1-1; D is ambiguous. Germline assignment: CDR1 MNHEY and CDR2 SVGEGT. With 2 bases removed from V and 1 base from J, the gap between germline ends came to 14 bases. This CDR3 is built from 16 residues. CDR3 residues: CASSYLRTGGNTEAFF. For the CDR3, the DNA is TGTGCCAGCAGTTACCTCCGAACGGGCGGGAACACTGAAGCTTTCTTT.

This clonotype appeared many times. This chain joins TRBV2 and TRBJ1-1; the D gene is possibly TRBD1 (6 bases). The CDR3 is 11 residues long. Trimming removed 7 bases from V and 5 bases from J, with 8 bases in between. Germline CDR1 reads SNHLY; CDR2 reads FYNNEI. CDR3 in DNA: TGTGCCAGCAAAGGGACAACTGAAGCTTTCTTT. This encodes CASKGTTEAFF.

This clonotype showed up just a few times. The V gene is TRBV29-1, the J gene TRBJ1-1; a possible D gene is TRBD1 (5 bases). Per germline, CDR1 SQVTM and CDR2 ANQGSEA. The V end lost 1 base, the J end lost 1 base, and 13 bases lay between the germline ends. The CDR3 length is 15 residues. CDR3 sequence: CSVEVHGRENTEAFF. Here the CDR3 DNA reads TGCAGCGTTGAAGTGCATGGCAGGGAGAACACTGAAGCTTTCTTT.

This clonotype was seen repeatedly, ten times or more. The chain uses TRBV20-1 and TRBJ2-3, with 7 bases identical to TRBD2. The germline V gene has CDR1 DFQATT and CDR2 SNEGSKA (reference sequence). The junction had 5 bases not matched to a gene; V was cut back by 3 bases and J by 5 bases. The CDR3 runs to 13 residues. The CDR3 reads CSASAPGGDTQYF. The CDR3 nucleotides read TGCAGTGCTAGTGCGCCGGGAGGAGATACGCAGTATTTT.

This clonotype was detected ten times or more. The V and J genes are TRBV6-1 and TRBJ2-1; the match to TRBD2 covers 8 bases. CDR1 MNHNS and CDR2 SASEGT come from the germline V gene. V gave up 6 bases and J gave up 0 bases; unmatched junction bases: 7. CDR3 length equals 16 residues. This CDR3 is CASSPSGGVSYNEQFF. The CDR3 DNA sequence: TGTGCCAGCAGCCCGTCCGGGGGGGTCTCCTACAATGAGCAGTTCTTC.

This clonotype was found many times. V usage is TRBV15 and J usage is TRBJ2-3; weak D call: TRBD1 (5 bases). Germline lookup yields CDR1 LNHNV and CDR2 YYDKDF (reference sequence). The length of the CDR3 is 16 residues. V gave up 0 bases and J gave up 2 bases, with 12 bases separating them. The CDR3 sequence: CATSRDQGGATDTQYF. DNA for the CDR3: TGTGCCACCAGCAGAGATCAGGGCGGTGCCACAGATACGCAGTATTTT.

The rearrangement links TRBV5-1 to TRBJ2-7, with 7 bases identical to TRBD2. Trimming removed 3 bases from V and 3 bases from J; junction bases left unmatched: 6. Per the germline V gene, CDR1 is SGHRS and CDR2 is YFSETQ. The CDR3 is 14 residues long. In DNA, the CDR3 is TGCGCCAGCAGCTCCAGCGGGACCCGCTACGAGCAGTACTTC. This translates into CASSSSGTRYEQYF. Supplemented by reference TRBV5-1 and TRBJ2-7, the full variable domain reads KAGVTQTPRYLIKTRGQQVTLSCSPISGHRSVSWYQQTPGQGLQFLFEYFSETQRNKGNFPGRFSGRQFSNSRSEMNVSTLELGDSALYLCASSSSGTRYEQYFGPGTRLTVT.

This clonotype was observed a few times. This rearrangement joins TRBV6-1 to TRBJ2-3; weak D call: TRBD1 (5 bases). This CDR3 spans 14 amino acids. CDR1 MNHNS and CDR2 SASEGT come from the germline V gene. V dropped 6 bases and J dropped 0 bases, with 10 bases sitting between them. DNA of the CDR3: TGTGCCAGCAGCCCGACAGTTAGCACAGATACGCAGTATTTT. Translation gives CASSPTVSTDTQYF.

This clonotype occurred many times. The chain combines TRBV4-2 with TRBJ2-2, with D perhaps TRBD2 (6 bases). The CDR3 has 17 residues. CDR1 is LGHNA and CDR2 is YNFKEQ in the germline V gene. Trimming shortened V by 0 bases and J by 3 bases, and 14 bases separated the two germline ends. For the CDR3, the DNA is TGTGCCAGCAGCCAAGAAAAAAGCGGGCCTTACACCGGGGAGCTGTTTTTT. This codes for CASSQEKSGPYTGELFF.

This clonotype was counted only a few times. The CDR3 sequence is CSAGTSGTSYNEQFF. DNA of the CDR3: TGCAGTGCTGGGACTAGCGGGACGTCCTACAATGAGCAGTTCTTC. V gene TRBV20-1 combines with J gene TRBJ2-1, with 13 positions matching TRBD2. J was trimmed by 1 base and V by 5 bases; bases with no gene match: 2. Germline V gene data show CDR1 as DFQATT and CDR2 as SNEGSKA (reference sequence). The CDR3 covers 15 residues.

This clonotype was picked up many times. J is TRBJ2-3 and V is TRBV24-1, with 8 bases identical to TRBD2. The CDR3 has 16 amino acids. The V gene end was trimmed by 4 bases and the J gene end by 4 bases; junction bases not matched to a gene: 9. Germline V CDR1 and CDR2: KGHDR, SFDVKD. DNA for the CDR3: TGTGCCACCAGTGAGCCCAACCGGGGGGGCGCAGATACGCAGTATTTT. Protein: CATSEPNRGGADTQYF.

J is TRBJ2-1 and V is TRBV20-1; 9 bases match TRBD2. The germline V gene encodes CDR1 DFQATT and CDR2 SNEGSKA (reference sequence). Trimming removed 6 bases from V and 4 bases from J; junction bases left unmatched: 4. There are 13 residues in the CDR3. CDR3 residues: CSAQRGVYNEQFF. The CDR3 DNA sequence: TGCAGTGCCCAGCGGGGGGTTTACAATGAGCAGTTCTTC.

In DNA form, the CDR3 reads TGTGCCATCAGACCCGAGCGGGAGCAGAAAGATACGCAGTATTTT. Translation: CAIRPEREQKDTQYF. The chain uses TRBV10-3 and TRBJ2-3, with 8 bases lining up with TRBD2. CDR3 length: 15 residues. The germline gives CDR1 ENHRY, CDR2 SYGVKD. The J segment lost 5 bases and the V segment lost 6 bases, leaving 10 bases of the junction unmatched.

The V gene is TRBV20-1, the J gene TRBJ2-7; 14 bases agree with TRBD2. After removal of 6 bases from V and 3 bases from J, the junction contained 4 bases not matched to a gene. Germline CDR1 and CDR2: DFQATT and SNEGSKA (reference sequence). This CDR3 has 14 residues. The CDR3 nucleotides are TGCAGTGCCACTGGGACTAGCGGGAGCTACGAGCAGTACTTC. Translation: CSATGTSGSYEQYF.

This clonotype occurred many times. V is TRBV28 and J is TRBJ1-5; D is unclear. Trimming stripped 6 bases from V and 5 bases from J, with 8 bases between. This CDR3 is built from 12 residues. Germline values: CDR1 MDHEN, CDR2 SYDVKM. The CDR3 loop is CASRLTDQPQHF. As DNA, the CDR3 is TGTGCCAGCAGACTAACGGATCAGCCCCAGCATTTT.

This clonotype appeared a few times. The chain couples TRBV12-3 or TRBV12-4 to TRBJ2-2, with no clear D. The CDR3 is 15 amino acids. Trimming stripped 7 bases from V and 6 bases from J, with 18 bases between. The CDR3 loop reads CASTLVESSSGELFF. The CDR3 nucleotides read TGTGCCAGCACGTTGGTGGAGTCCAGCTCCGGGGAGCTGTTTTTT.

The chain combines TRBV2 with TRBJ1-1, with 8 bases matching TRBD1. The germline gives CDR1 SNHLY, CDR2 FYNNEI. The CDR3 runs to 14 residues. J lost 3 bases, V lost 8 bases, and 8 bases had no gene match. CDR3 residues: CASGGTGSYTEAFF. DNA for the CDR3: TGTGCCAGCGGTGGGACAGGTTCTTACACTGAAGCTTTCTTT.

The gene calls are TRBV10-2 and TRBJ1-1; no definite D call. Germline V gene data show CDR1 as WSHSY and CDR2 as SAAADI. CDR3 length: 12 residues. The V gene lost 6 bases and the J gene lost 6 bases, with 11 bases spanning the gap. The CDR3 reads CASSSLGSEAFF. The CDR3 nucleotides read TGCGCCAGCAGCTCCTTAGGGTCTGAAGCTTTCTTT.

This chain connects TRBV7-9 to TRBJ2-7; D assignment may be TRBD1 or TRBD2 (5 bases each). The V end was cut by 0 bases, the J end by 4 bases, with 10 bases between. Germline assignment: CDR1 SEHNR and CDR2 FQNEAQ (reference sequence). The CDR3 consists of 14 residues. CDR3 residues: CASSLAMGDYEQYF. CDR3 nucleotide sequence: TGTGCCAGCAGCTTAGCGATGGGGGATTACGAGCAGTACTTC.

The sample holds many counts of this clonotype. V usage is TRBV18 and J usage is TRBJ2-7; tentative D call: TRBD1 (6 bases). This CDR3 contains 13 residues. With 6 bases removed from V and 2 bases from J, the gap between germline ends came to 11 bases. Per germline, CDR1 KGHSH and CDR2 LQKENI. CDR3 region: CASSRTVAYEQYF. CDR3 coding DNA: TGTGCCAGCTCGCGGACAGTCGCCTACGAGCAGTACTTC.

The chain employs TRBV3-1 and TRBJ1-2; D gene ambiguous. The CDR3 covers 15 residues. Germline V gives CDR1 LGHDT, CDR2 YNNKEL (reference sequence). Trimming left V 0 bases short and J 0 bases short, with 8 bases between. The CDR3 DNA sequence: TGTGCCAGCAGCCAAGATGGTCTAGCTAACTATGGCTACACCTTC. Translating it yields CASSQDGLANYGYTF.

This chain connects TRBV20-1 to TRBJ2-5; D is ambiguous. Germline lookup yields CDR1 DFQATT and CDR2 SNEGSKA (reference sequence). The ends were cut back, 0 bases at V and 4 bases at J, with 15 bases in the middle. CDR3 length: 15 residues. CDR3 loop: CSARDLAELLETQYF. The CDR3, as DNA: TGCAGTGCTAGAGATCTCGCAGAGCTTCTAGAGACCCAGTACTTC.

This clonotype was seen many times. The rearrangement uses TRBV10-3 and TRBJ2-1; no reliable D call. Trimming took 2 bases from V and 8 from J, leaving 4 bases between them. This CDR3 comprises 11 residues. Germline CDR1 ENHRY, CDR2 SYGVKD. CDR3 sequence: CAISETYEQFF. The CDR3 DNA reads as TGTGCCATCAGTGAGACGTATGAGCAGTTCTTC.

This clonotype was found a few times. This rearrangement joins TRBV19 to TRBJ2-7; 12 bases agree with TRBD2. After removal of 3 bases from V and 0 bases from J, the junction contained 3 bases not matched to a gene. Germline loops: CDR1 LNHDA, CDR2 SQIVND (reference sequence). This CDR3 is built from 16 residues. CDR3 in DNA: TGTGCCAGTAGTATTTCTAGCGGGAGGGCCTCCTACGAGCAGTACTTC. Translation gives CASSISSGRASYEQYF. The full variable domain, in which reference TRBV19 and TRBJ2-7 provide the parts outside the CDR3, is DGGITQSPKYLFRKEGQNVTLSCEQNLNHDAMYWYRQDPGQGLRLIYYSQIVNDFQKGDIAEGYSVSREKKESFPLTVTSAQKNPTAFYLCASSISSGRASYEQYFGPGTRLTVT.

This clonotype has only a few counts. The chain links TRBV28 to TRBJ2-7; maybe TRBD2 (5 bases). Germline V CDR1 and CDR2: MDHEN, SYDVKM. The ends were cut back, 5 bases at V and 0 bases at J, with 17 bases in the middle. The CDR3 contains 16 residues. The CDR3 loop reads CASSPPPGRASYEQYF. CDR3 nucleotide sequence: TGTGCCAGCAGTCCACCCCCCGGGCGGGCCTCCTACGAGCAGTACTTC.